Sequencing of this TCR beta chain was carried out in a study of identical twins. This clonotype was picked up many times. Its antigen is still unknown. Study conclusions and caveats: Within twin pairs, the out-of-frame alpha sequences they shared showed excess low generation probability. There was more out-of-frame TCR alpha sharing in monozygotic twins than models estimated. Abundant cord blood beta clonotypes carried fewer insertions; memory repertoires showed none. The study reached conclusions through statistical analysis that was cross-sectional, not following the same donors.

TCRdb re-derived calls from the 5' RACE reads in MiXCR, one entry per CDR3 protein. The sample lists about 100,000 distinct CDR3 sequences; about 5.6% were seen once. CDR1 SGHVS and CDR2 FNYEAQ come from the germline V gene. This CDR3 has 14 residues. V was pared by 1 base and J by 7 bases, with 3 bases of the junction left unmatched. Sample: memory T cells sorted from blood. The chain couples TRBV7-6 to TRBJ1-4; 7 nucleotides match TRBD1. The receptor was derived from a woman between 45 and 60 years old in good health. Here the CDR3 reads CASSLEGQPEKLFF. The CDR3 DNA reads TGTGCCAGCAGCTTAGAGGGACAGCCTGAAAAACTGTTTTTT.